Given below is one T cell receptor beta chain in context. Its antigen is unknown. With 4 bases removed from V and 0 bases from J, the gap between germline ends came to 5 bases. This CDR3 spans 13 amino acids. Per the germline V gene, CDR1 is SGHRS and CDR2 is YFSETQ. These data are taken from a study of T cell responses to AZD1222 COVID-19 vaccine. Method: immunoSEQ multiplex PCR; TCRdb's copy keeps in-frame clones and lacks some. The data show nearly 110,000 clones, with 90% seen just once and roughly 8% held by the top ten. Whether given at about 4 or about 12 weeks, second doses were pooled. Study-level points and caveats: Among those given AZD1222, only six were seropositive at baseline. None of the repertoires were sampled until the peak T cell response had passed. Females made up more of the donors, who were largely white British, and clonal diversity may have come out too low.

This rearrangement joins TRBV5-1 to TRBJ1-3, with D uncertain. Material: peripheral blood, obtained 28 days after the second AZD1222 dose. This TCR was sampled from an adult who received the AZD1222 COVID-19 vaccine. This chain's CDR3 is CASSGNSGNTIYF. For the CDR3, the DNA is TGCGCCAGCAGCGGGAACTCTGGAAACACCATATATTTT.